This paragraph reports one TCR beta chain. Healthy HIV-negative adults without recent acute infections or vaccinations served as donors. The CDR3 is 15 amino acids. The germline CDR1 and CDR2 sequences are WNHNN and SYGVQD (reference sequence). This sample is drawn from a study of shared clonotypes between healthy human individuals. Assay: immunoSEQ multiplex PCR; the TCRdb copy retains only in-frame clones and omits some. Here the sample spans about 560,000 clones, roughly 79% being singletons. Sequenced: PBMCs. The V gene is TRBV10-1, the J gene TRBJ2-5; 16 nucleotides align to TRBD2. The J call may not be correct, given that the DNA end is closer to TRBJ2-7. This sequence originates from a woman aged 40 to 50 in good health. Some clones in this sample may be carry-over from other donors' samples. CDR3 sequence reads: CASSEGTSGRAEQYF. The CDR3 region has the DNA TGCGCCAGCAGTGAGGGGACTAGCGGGAGGGCCGAGCAGTACTTC.